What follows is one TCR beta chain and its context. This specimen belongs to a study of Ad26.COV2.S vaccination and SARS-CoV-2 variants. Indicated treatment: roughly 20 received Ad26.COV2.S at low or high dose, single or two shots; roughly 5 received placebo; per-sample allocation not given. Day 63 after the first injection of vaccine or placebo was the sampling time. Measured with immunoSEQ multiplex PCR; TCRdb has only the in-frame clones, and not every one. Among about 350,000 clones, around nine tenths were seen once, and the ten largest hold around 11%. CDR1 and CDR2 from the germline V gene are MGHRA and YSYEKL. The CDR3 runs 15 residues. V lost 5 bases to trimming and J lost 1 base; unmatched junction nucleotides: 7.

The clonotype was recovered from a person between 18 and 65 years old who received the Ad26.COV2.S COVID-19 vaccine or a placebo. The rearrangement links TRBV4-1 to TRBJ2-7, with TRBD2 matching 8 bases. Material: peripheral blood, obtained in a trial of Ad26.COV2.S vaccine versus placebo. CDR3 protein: CASSFSGSGSYEQYF. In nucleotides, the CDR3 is TGCGCCAGCAGCTTCAGCGGGAGCGGTTCCTACGAGCAGTACTTC.